The 14 T cell receptor beta chains below come from one sample, sequenced in a study of technical replicates of blood from a few donors. Sequencing was performed with immunoSEQ multiplex PCR; in TCRdb, only in-frame clones are kept and a portion is missing. The table has under 100,000 clones, 95% to 97% seen once. Sequencing used T cells isolated from PBMCs. These receptors originate from a human donor in good health.

The chain is built from TRBV7-3 and TRBJ2-2, with 9 positions matching TRBD2. This CDR3 contains 16 residues. Germline trimming cut 5 bases from V and 7 bases from J; bases unmatched to any gene: 11. The V gene's germline CDR1 is SGHTA and CDR2 FQGTGA. CDR3 loop: CASSQTSGNIGGELFF. Written as DNA, the CDR3 is TGTGCCAGCAGCCAGACTAGCGGTAATATTGGCGGGGAGCTGTTTTTT.

CDR3 in DNA: TGTGCCTGGAGTCCCGGGACTCTAGAATACGAGCAGTACTTC. This sequence encodes CAWSPGTLEYEQYF. V is TRBV30 and J is TRBJ2-7, with D perhaps matching TRBD2 (6 bases). Germline CDR1 and CDR2: GTSNPN and SVGIG (reference sequence). V was shortened by 2 bases and J by 4 bases, with 15 bases between the two germline ends. The CDR3 spans 14 residues.

The rearrangement uses TRBV27 and TRBJ2-5, with D unresolved. V dropped 4 bases and J dropped 5 bases, with 11 bases sitting between them. The CDR3 covers 13 residues. Germline V CDR1 and CDR2: MNHEY, SMNVEV (reference sequence). As DNA, the CDR3 is TGTGCCAGCAGTTCTGGAAGAGGTGAGACCCAGTACTTC. Its translation: CASSSGRGETQYF.

The gene calls are TRBV25-1 and TRBJ2-1; 15 bases fit TRBD2. V shed 8 bases and J 7 bases; nucleotides not matched to a gene: 3. The V gene's germline CDR1 is MGHDK and CDR2 SYGVNS. The CDR3 contains 14 residues. In DNA form, the CDR3 reads TGTGCCAGCGGACTAGCGGGAGGGTTAAATGAGCAGTTCTTC. Protein sequence: CASGLAGGLNEQFF. The entire variable domain, with the rest obtained from reference TRBV25-1 and TRBJ2-1, is as follows: EADIYQTPRYLVIGTGKKITLECSQTMGHDKMYWYQQDPGMELHLIHYSYGVNSTEKGDLSSESTVSRIRTEHFPLTLESARPSHTSQYLCASGLAGGLNEQFFGPGTRLTVL.

This chain uses TRBV29-1 with TRBJ2-3, with 7 positions matching TRBD2. The CDR3 consists of 14 residues. V lost 3 bases, J lost 4 bases, and 7 bases stayed unmatched. The germline gives CDR1 SQVTM, CDR2 ANQGSEA. The CDR3: CSVEERGAPDTQYF. CDR3 in DNA: TGCAGCGTTGAGGAGCGGGGAGCCCCAGATACGCAGTATTTT.

This clone appeared a single time. The chain has TRBV27 and TRBJ2-1; 8 nucleotides match TRBD2. With V trimmed by 6 bases and J by 3 bases, 10 bases remained unmatched. Looked up from germline, CDR1 is MNHEY and CDR2 is SMNVEV (reference sequence). CDR3 size: 16 residues. The CDR3 spells CASRTIAGSIYNEQFF. CDR3 sequence (DNA): TGTGCCAGCAGAACTATAGCGGGGTCCATCTACAATGAGCAGTTCTTC.

This chain joins TRBV29-1 and TRBJ1-2; 10 bases line up with TRBD1. Germline trimming cut 4 bases from V and 1 base from J; bases unmatched to any gene: 6. Germline loops: CDR1 SQVTM, CDR2 ANQGSEA. The CDR3 sequence is 15 residues long. The CDR3 sequence: CSVGADRGRNYGYTF. In DNA form, the CDR3 reads TGCAGCGTTGGGGCTGACAGGGGGCGTAACTATGGCTACACCTTC.

CDR3 loop: CASILAGVSLDNEQFF. The CDR3 region has the DNA TGTGCCAGCATACTAGCGGGAGTCTCATTAGACAATGAGCAGTTCTTC. The chain couples TRBV28 to TRBJ2-1, with 11 bases aligning to TRBD2. Germline CDR1 MDHEN, CDR2 SYDVKM. V gave up 7 bases and J gave up 5 bases; unmatched junction bases: 10. This CDR3 spans 16 amino acids.

The gene calls are TRBV29-1 and TRBJ1-2; 7 bases match TRBD1. This CDR3 is 13 amino acids long. The trim removed 5 bases at V and 1 base at J, leaving 4 bases unmatched. Germline V gene sequence: CDR1 SQVTM, CDR2 ANQGSEA. The CDR3 spells CSVRQGFNYGYTF. As DNA, the CDR3 is TGCAGCGTTCGACAGGGATTTAACTATGGCTACACCTTC.

This chain links TRBV6-5 with TRBJ1-6; tentative D call: TRBD1 (5 bases). V shed 0 bases and J shed 6 bases, with 12 bases lying between them. The CDR3 extends over 16 amino acids. Per the germline V gene, CDR1 is MNHEY and CDR2 is SVGAGI. The CDR3 DNA is TGTGCCAGCAGTTACTCGAGTCAGGGATCTAATTCACCCCTCCACTTT. Encoded protein: CASSYSSQGSNSPLHF.

The chain links TRBV5-1 to TRBJ1-1; no firm D call. V lost 1 base to trimming and J lost 0 bases, with 13 bases between them. The CDR3 consists of 16 residues. Germline lookup yields CDR1 SGHRS and CDR2 YFSETQ. DNA for the CDR3: TGCGCCAGCAGCTTGTCTGCCCTGGCCATGAACACTGAAGCTTTCTTT. Its translation is CASSLSALAMNTEAFF.

This chain uses TRBV30 with TRBJ1-3; 8 bases map to TRBD1. J lost 8 bases, V lost 3 bases, and 9 bases had no gene match. This CDR3 has 14 amino acids. Germline V CDR1 and CDR2: GTSNPN, SVGIG (reference sequence). Here the CDR3 reads CAWRADRELDTIYF. In DNA, the CDR3 is TGTGCCTGGAGGGCGGACAGGGAACTAGACACCATATATTTT.

The chain carries TRBV27 and TRBJ1-2, with 9 positions matching TRBD1. The V segment lost 3 bases and the J segment 4 bases; nucleotides outside the gene matches: 9. Germline CDR1 and CDR2: MNHEY and SMNVEV (reference sequence). The CDR3 consists of 16 residues. CDR3 residues: CASSFDGTGRPYGYTF. The CDR3 region has the DNA TGTGCCAGCAGTTTCGACGGGACAGGGAGGCCCTATGGCTACACCTTC.

J is TRBJ2-7 and V is TRBV29-1; 7 bases map to TRBD2. Germline CDR1 is SQVTM and CDR2 is ANQGSEA. The junction had 1 base not matched to a gene; V was cut back by 2 bases and J by 0 bases. CDR3 length: 13 residues. The CDR3, as DNA: TGCAGCGTTGAAAAGCGGGACTCCTACGAGCAGTACTTC. Encoded protein: CSVEKRDSYEQYF.